These 4 T cell receptor beta chains were all obtained from the same sample, sequenced in a study of PD-1 blockade in classical Hodgkin lymphoma. Assay used: immunoSEQ multiplex PCR; TCRdb lists only in-frame clones, some missing. The table shows 15,000 to 20,000 clones, with 75% to 85% occurring only once. Time point here: cycle 4 day 1 (C4D1), after more than 5 weeks of nivolumab. All the patients suffered relapse after autologous stem cell transplantation, and brentuximab vedotin exposure differed. The input for sequencing was peripheral blood mononuclear cells (PBMCs), taken before the fourth cycle of nivolumab. All receptors come from a human donor with classical Hodgkin lymphoma.

CDR3 sequence (DNA): TGCGCCAGCAGTGGCACCGGGGCTCAAGAGACCCAGTACTTC. Residues: CASSGTGAQETQYF. V gene TRBV10-1 combines with J gene TRBJ2-5; the D gene could be TRBD1 or TRBD2 (5 bases each). V lost 4 bases and J 2 bases, leaving 11 bases between the germline ends. Germline CDR1 reads WNHNN; CDR2 reads SYGVQD (reference sequence). This CDR3 contains 14 residues.

This clone is categorized as medium-sized. The V gene is TRBV4-3, the J gene TRBJ1-1, with D hard to call. This CDR3 has 15 amino acids. The germline V and J ends were trimmed by 0 bases and 6 bases, with 14 bases remaining between them. Germline V gives CDR1 LGHNA, CDR2 YSLEER. CDR3 residues: CASSQDLGVRAEAFF. CDR3 nucleotide sequence: TGCGCCAGCAGCCAAGACCTCGGGGTTCGCGCTGAAGCTTTCTTT.

The V gene is TRBV30, the J gene TRBJ1-5; weak D call: TRBD1 (5 bases). Germline CDR1 is GTSNPN and CDR2 is SVGIG (reference sequence). V was pared by 2 bases and J by 4 bases, with 9 bases between. The CDR3 totals 13 residues. In DNA, the CDR3 is TGTGCCTGGAGTTTCCAGGGAAATCAGCCCCAGCATTTT. This codes for CAWSFQGNQPQHF.

The rearrangement links TRBV30 to TRBJ2-5; 13 bases agree with TRBD2. CDR1 and CDR2 from the germline V gene are GTSNPN and SVGIG (reference sequence). V trimming: 0 bases; J trimming: 5 bases; junction bases outside the gene matches: 9. The length of the CDR3 is 17 residues. The CDR3 protein is CAWSVVGLAGTDETQYF. CDR3 DNA sequence: TGTGCCTGGAGTGTAGTGGGACTAGCGGGAACAGATGAGACCCAGTACTTC.